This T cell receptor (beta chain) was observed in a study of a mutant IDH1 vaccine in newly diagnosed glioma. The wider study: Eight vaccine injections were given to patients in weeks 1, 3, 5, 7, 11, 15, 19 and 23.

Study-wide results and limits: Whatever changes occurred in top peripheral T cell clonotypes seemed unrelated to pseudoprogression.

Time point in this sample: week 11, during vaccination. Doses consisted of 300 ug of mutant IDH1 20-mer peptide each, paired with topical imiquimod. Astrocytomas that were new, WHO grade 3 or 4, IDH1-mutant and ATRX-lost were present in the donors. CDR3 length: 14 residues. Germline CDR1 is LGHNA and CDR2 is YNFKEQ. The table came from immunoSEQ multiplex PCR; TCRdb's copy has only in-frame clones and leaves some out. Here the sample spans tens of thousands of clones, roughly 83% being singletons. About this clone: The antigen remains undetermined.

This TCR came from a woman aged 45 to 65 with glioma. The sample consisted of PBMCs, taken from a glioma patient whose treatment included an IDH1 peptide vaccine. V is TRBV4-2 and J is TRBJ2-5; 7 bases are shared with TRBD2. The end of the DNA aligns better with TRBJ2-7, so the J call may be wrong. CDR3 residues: CASSQPGLDYEQYF. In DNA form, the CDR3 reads TGTGCCAGCAGCCAACCAGGACTAGACTACGAGCAGTACTTC.